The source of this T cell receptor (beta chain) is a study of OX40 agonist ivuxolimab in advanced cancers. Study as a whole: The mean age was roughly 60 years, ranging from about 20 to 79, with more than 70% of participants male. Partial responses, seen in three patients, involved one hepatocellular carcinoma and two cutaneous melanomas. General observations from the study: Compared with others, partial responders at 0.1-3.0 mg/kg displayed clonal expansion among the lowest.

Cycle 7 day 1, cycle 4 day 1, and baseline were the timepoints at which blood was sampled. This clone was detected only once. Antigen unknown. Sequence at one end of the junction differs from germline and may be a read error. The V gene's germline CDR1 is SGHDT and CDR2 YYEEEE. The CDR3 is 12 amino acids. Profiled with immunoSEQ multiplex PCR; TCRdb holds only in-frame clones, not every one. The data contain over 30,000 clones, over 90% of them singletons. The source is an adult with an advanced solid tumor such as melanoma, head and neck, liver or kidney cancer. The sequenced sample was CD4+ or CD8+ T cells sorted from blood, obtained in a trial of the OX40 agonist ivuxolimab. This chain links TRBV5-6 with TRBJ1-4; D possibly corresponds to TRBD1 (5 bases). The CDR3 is CASSLNRDRPSF. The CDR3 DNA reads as TGTGCCAGCAGCCTCAACCGGGACCGCCCCAGTTTT. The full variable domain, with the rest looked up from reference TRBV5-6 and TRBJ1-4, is DAGVTQSPTHLIKTRGQQVTLRCSPKSGHDTVSWYQQALGQGPQFIFQYYEEEERQRGNFPDRFSGHQFPNYSSELNVNALLLGDSALYLCASSLNRDRPSFGSGTQLSVL.